This T cell receptor beta chain appears in the sequencing data of a study of cytomegalovirus exposure and HLA in healthy donors. PCR amplification relied on 60 Vbeta primers (plus 13 Jbeta primers). Generated by immunoSEQ multiplex PCR, the TCRdb table keeps only in-frame clones and is missing some. The table lists about 95,000 clones, 65% to 90% of them singletons. The CDR3 loop spans 14 amino acids. CDR1 is SGHRS and CDR2 is YFSETQ in the germline V gene. V was trimmed by 2 bases and J by 0 bases, leaving 8 bases between them. This receptor was identified in a man younger than 45 in good health and CMV-seropositive. This rearrangement joins TRBV5-1 to TRBJ1-1; tentatively, D is TRBD1 (5 bases). Sequencing was done on a sample of PBMCs. The CDR3, as DNA: TGCGCCAGCAGCTTACAGGTAATGAACACTGAAGCTTTCTTT. Translating it yields CASSLQVMNTEAFF.